What follows are 6 T cell receptor beta chains derived from one specimen sequenced in a study of shared clonotypes between healthy human individuals. TCRdb's table, derived via immunoSEQ multiplex PCR, lists solely in-frame clones and lacks some. The table has 1.6 million or so clones, over 95% seen once. The sequenced material came from naive CD4+ T cells sorted from blood. Specified subset: CD45RA+ positively selected. The origin of the receptors is a man aged 25 to 45 in good health.

V gene TRBV5-1 combines with J gene TRBJ2-7, with a possible D match to TRBD2 (5 bases). CDR1 SGHRS and CDR2 YFSETQ come from the germline V gene. V lost 0 bases to trimming and J lost 2 bases, with 18 bases between them. The CDR3 is 17 amino acids. CDR3 coding DNA: TGCGCCAGCAGCTTGGCCCCCGCGTTGACGGAGGCCTACGAGCAGTACTTC. Translated, it gives CASSLAPALTEAYEQYF.

The rearrangement joins TRBV7-3 to TRBJ2-1; TRBD1 is a possible D gene (6 bases). Germline-derived CDR1 and CDR2 are SGHTA and FQGTGA. Trimming stripped 1 base from V and 7 bases from J, with 14 bases between. This CDR3 comprises 15 residues. The CDR3 coding sequence is TGTGCCAGCAGCTTAATGCAGGGGAAGGGTAATGAGCAGTTCTTC. It translates to CASSLMQGKGNEQFF.

This clone was counted once. J is TRBJ2-7 and V is TRBV6-1; TRBD2 matches 9 bases. J was trimmed by 0 bases and V by 5 bases; bases with no gene match: 5. The V gene's germline CDR1 is MNHNS and CDR2 SASEGT. The CDR3 is 15 amino acids. CDR3 bases: TGTGCCAGCAGTCAGATGACTAGCGGCTCCTACGAGCAGTACTTC. Translating it yields CASSQMTSGSYEQYF.

The rearrangement joins TRBV28 to TRBJ2-1, with 7 positions matching TRBD1. Trimming removed 6 bases from V and 2 bases from J; junction bases left unmatched: 1. CDR3 length: 13 amino acids. CDR1 MDHEN and CDR2 SYDVKM come from the germline V gene. CDR3 coding DNA: TGTGCCAGCAGAGGGACAGCCTACAATGAGCAGTTCTTC. Translation gives CASRGTAYNEQFF.

V is TRBV21-1 and J is TRBJ2-2. TRBV21-1 is noted as a pseudogene. The CDR3 spans 15 residues. CDR3 in DNA: TGTGCCAGCAGCAACGATCTCTGGGGGACCGGGGAGCTGTTTTTT. It yields the protein CASSNDLWGTGELFF.

This sequence joins TRBV11-3 and TRBJ2-7, with 11 bases identical to TRBD1. The CDR3 spans 14 residues. The germline V gene encodes CDR1 SGHNT and CDR2 YENEEA. V shed 3 bases, J shed 3 bases, and the junction held 1 base outside the gene matches. CDR3: CASSLGQGVYEQYF. In DNA form, the CDR3 reads TGTGCCAGCAGCTTGGGACAGGGGGTCTACGAGCAGTACTTC.